This T cell receptor (beta chain) is drawn from a study of T cell responses to AZD1222 COVID-19 vaccine. Study-level background: Second doses that came at about 4 or about 12 weeks were put together.

Findings of the study overall: Reports indicate that nearly half of spike-specific TCRs are directed at unmutated variant regions. Spike-wide coverage was observed for vaccine-associated CD4 TCRs, with dominant responses at 160-218 and 743-854. Baseline serostatus was positive in only a handful of AZD1222 recipients.

Libraries were prepared by immunoSEQ multiplex PCR; TCRdb keeps only in-frame clonotypes and omits some of them. The sample lists about 110,000 clones; about 86% were seen once. Comment on this clone: Its specificity is unknown.

The clonotype was recovered from an adult in good health. This sample comprised peripheral blood, obtained on day 0 of AZD1222 vaccination.

DNA of the CDR3: TGTGCCAGCAGCTTAGTTGGGAATAGCAATCAGCCCCAGCATTTT. Translation gives CASSLVGNSNQPQHF. The chain has TRBV7-2 and TRBJ1-5; D unclear. Trimming took off 1 base at V and 0 bases at J, with 7 bases between the two ends. This CDR3 region has 15 residues. In germline, CDR1 is SGHTA, CDR2 FQGNSA.